The 3 T cell receptor beta chains below were found in one sample sequenced in a study of blood T cell repertoires in COVID-19. Repertoires were generated with immunoSEQ multiplex PCR, while TCRdb's copy carries only in-frame clones and drops some. The top ten clones hold about 9.4% of a sample with over 80,000 clones, about 89% of them seen once. The specimen sequenced was peripheral blood. All receptors derive from a man aged 50-60 years with acute or convalescent COVID-19.

The rearrangement joins TRBV4-2 to TRBJ1-1; 7 bases match TRBD1. The CDR3 extends over 16 amino acids. With V trimmed by 4 bases and J by 0 bases, 8 bases remained unmatched. Per the germline V gene, CDR1 is LGHNA and CDR2 is YNFKEQ. The CDR3 here is CASSPLTGLMNTEAFF. The CDR3 coding sequence is TGTGCCAGCAGCCCCTTGACAGGGTTGATGAACACTGAAGCTTTCTTT.

This clone was counted once. This chain uses TRBV5-1 with TRBJ1-1; 9 nucleotides agree with TRBD1. The V gene end was trimmed by 0 bases and the J gene end by 1 base; junction bases not matched to a gene: 7. Germline CDR1 reads SGHRS; CDR2 reads YFSETQ. The CDR3 contains 17 residues. CDR3 region: CASSLDGPGQGNTEAFF. In DNA, the CDR3 is TGCGCCAGCAGCTTGGACGGTCCGGGACAGGGGAACACTGAAGCTTTCTTT. The variable domain in full, completed from reference TRBV5-1 and TRBJ1-1, reads KAGVTQTPRYLIKTRGQQVTLSCSPISGHRSVSWYQQTPGQGLQFLFEYFSETQRNKGNFPGRFSGRQFSNSRSEMNVSTLELGDSALYLCASSLDGPGQGNTEAFFGQGTRLTVV.

This chain uses TRBV3-1 (or the pseudogene TRBV3-2) with TRBJ2-1; 8 nucleotides align to TRBD2. Per germline, CDR1 LGHDT and CDR2 YNNKEL (reference sequence). The V segment lost 1 base and the J segment 4 bases; nucleotides outside the gene matches: 6. This CDR3 contains 16 residues. CDR3 bases: TGTGCCAGCAGCCAAGGGGCGGGAGGAAATTACAATGAGCAGTTCTTC. This gives the protein CASSQGAGGNYNEQFF.